The clone carrying this T cell receptor beta chain counts as medium-sized (0.01 to 0.1%). Its antigen is unknown. In germline, CDR1 is SEHNR, CDR2 FQNEAQ (reference sequence). V gave up 5 bases and J gave up 10 bases, with 11 bases separating them. The length of the CDR3 is 11 residues. This record comes from a study of early T cells in non-severe SARS-CoV-2 infection. Study background: From unsorted whole blood, bulk RNA was sequenced, and the chains remained unpaired. Study-wide points: VDJdb-based matching was biased toward anti-spike CD8 responses and missed private and CD4 specificities.

Individual cDNA molecules each received unique molecular identifiers attached to them. One entry per CDR3 protein, called by TCRdb with MiXCR from the 5' RACE reads. The sample includes approximately 28,000 distinct CDR3 sequences, 6% to 7.5% of them seen just once. J is TRBJ1-1 and V is TRBV7-9; D remains ambiguous. This receptor was taken from an adult who was a healthcare worker with PCR-confirmed SARS-CoV-2 infection or an uninfected control (not recorded which). The material was whole blood, obtained at baseline. Here the CDR3 reads CASSPWRIAFF. DNA for the CDR3: TGTGCCAGCAGCCCGTGGAGGATAGCTTTCTTT. Looking up the rest from reference TRBV7-9 and TRBJ1-1 gives the full variable domain: DTGVSQNPRHKITKRGQNVTFRCDPISEHNRLYWYRQTLGQGPEFLTYFQNEAQLEKSRLLSDRFSAERPKGSFSTLEIQRTEQGDSAMYLCASSPWRIAFFGQGTRLTVV.